This TCR beta chain is drawn from a study of blood T cell repertoires in COVID-19. The V gene lost 3 bases and the J gene lost 4 bases, with 5 bases spanning the gap. CDR1 is LGHNT and CDR2 is FRNRAP in the germline V gene. This CDR3 comprises 12 residues. Generated by immunoSEQ multiplex PCR, the TCRdb table keeps only in-frame clones and is missing some. The sample holds 65,000 to 90,000 clones; approximately 88% are singletons and the top ten take 2.5%. The chain joins TRBV12-5 to TRBJ2-3; no definite D call. The sample consisted of peripheral blood. The clonotype was recovered from a man aged 80 or over with active or convalescent COVID-19. The CDR3 nucleotides are TGTGCTAGTGGTTTTACGGCAGATACGCAGTATTTT. This sequence encodes CASGFTADTQYF.